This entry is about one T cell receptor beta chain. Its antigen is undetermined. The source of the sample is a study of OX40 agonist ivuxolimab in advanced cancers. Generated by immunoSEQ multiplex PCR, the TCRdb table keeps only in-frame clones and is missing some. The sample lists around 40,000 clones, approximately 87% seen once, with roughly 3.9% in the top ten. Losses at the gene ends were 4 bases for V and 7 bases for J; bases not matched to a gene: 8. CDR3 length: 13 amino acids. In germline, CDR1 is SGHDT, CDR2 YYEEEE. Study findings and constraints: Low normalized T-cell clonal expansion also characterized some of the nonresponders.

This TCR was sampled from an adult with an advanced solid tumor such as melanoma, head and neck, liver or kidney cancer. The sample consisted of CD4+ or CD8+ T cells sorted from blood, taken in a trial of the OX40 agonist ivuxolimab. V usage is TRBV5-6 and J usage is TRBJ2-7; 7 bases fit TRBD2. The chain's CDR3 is CASSPRTSREQYF. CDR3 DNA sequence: TGTGCCAGCAGCCCGAGGACTAGTAGGGAGCAGTACTTC.